This T cell receptor (beta chain) is from a study of technical replicates of blood from several donors. Clones were read by immunoSEQ multiplex PCR, and TCRdb kept only the in-frame ones, dropping some. This table has 75,000 to 90,000 clones, roughly 96% appearing once. The CDR3 is 20 amino acids. The V gene's germline CDR1 is SGHAT and CDR2 FQNNGV. The V gene end was trimmed by 0 bases and the J gene end by 2 bases; junction bases not matched to a gene: 12. The source of this sequence is a human donor in good health. This chain links TRBV11-2 with TRBJ2-2; TRBD2 agrees at 10 bases. Sequences were obtained from T cells isolated from PBMCs. The CDR3 sequence is CASSLDLAGVLQPNTGELFF. The DNA for the CDR3 is TGTGCCAGCAGCTTAGATCTAGCGGGAGTGTTGCAACCAAACACCGGGGAGCTGTTTTTT.